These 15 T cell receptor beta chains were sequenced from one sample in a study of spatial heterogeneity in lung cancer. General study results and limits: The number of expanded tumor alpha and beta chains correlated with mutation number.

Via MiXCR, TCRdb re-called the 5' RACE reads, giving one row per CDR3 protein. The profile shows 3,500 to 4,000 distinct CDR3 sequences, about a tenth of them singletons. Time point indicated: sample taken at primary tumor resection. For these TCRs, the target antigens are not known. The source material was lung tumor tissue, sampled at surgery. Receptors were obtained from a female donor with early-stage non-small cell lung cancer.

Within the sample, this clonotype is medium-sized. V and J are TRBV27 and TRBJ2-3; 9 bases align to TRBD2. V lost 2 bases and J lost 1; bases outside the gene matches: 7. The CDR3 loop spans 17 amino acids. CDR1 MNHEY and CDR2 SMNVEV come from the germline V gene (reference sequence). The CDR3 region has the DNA TGTGCCAGCAGTTTAAAGGCGGGGGGGTTGGGCACAGATACGCAGTATTTT. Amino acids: CASSLKAGGLGTDTQYF.

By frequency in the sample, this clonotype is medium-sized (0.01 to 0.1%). CDR3 region: CASSLVGDSPLHF. The DNA of the CDR3 is TGTGCCAGCAGCTTAGTGGGGGATTCACCCCTCCACTTT. The genes are TRBV11-2 and TRBJ1-6, with TRBD1 as a possible D gene (5 bases). The CDR3 is 13 amino acids. Trimming removed 1 base from V and 8 bases from J, with 6 bases in between. Germline CDR1 SGHAT, CDR2 FQNNGV.

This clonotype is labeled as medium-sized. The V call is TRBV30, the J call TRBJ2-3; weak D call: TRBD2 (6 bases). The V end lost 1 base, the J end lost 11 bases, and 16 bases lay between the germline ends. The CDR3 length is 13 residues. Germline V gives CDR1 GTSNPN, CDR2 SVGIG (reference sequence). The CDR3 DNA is TGTGCCTGGAGTGCGGGAGCCGGGACTTGGCAGTATTTT. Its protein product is CAWSAGAGTWQYF.

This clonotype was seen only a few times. CDR3 in DNA: TGCGCCAGCAGCCCGGGACAAAATGCCATCTATGGCTACACCTTC. It translates to CASSPGQNAIYGYTF. The chain joins TRBV5-1 to TRBJ1-2; possibly TRBD1 for D (6 bases). Trimming pared 4 bases from V and 4 bases from J, leaving 17 bases between. There are 15 residues in the CDR3. Germline CDR1 reads SGHRS; CDR2 reads YFSETQ.

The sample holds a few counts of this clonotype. The CDR3, as DNA: TGCAGTGCTAGAGATTCGGGTTTTGCACAGGGCCGATACGATAGCAATCAGCCCCAGCATTTT. Its protein is CSARDSGFAQGRYDSNQPQHF. This chain joins TRBV20-1 and TRBJ1-5; the D gene is possibly TRBD1 (6 bases). Germline V lookup: CDR1 DFQATT, CDR2 SNEGSKA (reference sequence). The V gene lost 0 bases and the J gene lost 0 bases, with 27 bases spanning the gap. The CDR3 consists of 21 residues.

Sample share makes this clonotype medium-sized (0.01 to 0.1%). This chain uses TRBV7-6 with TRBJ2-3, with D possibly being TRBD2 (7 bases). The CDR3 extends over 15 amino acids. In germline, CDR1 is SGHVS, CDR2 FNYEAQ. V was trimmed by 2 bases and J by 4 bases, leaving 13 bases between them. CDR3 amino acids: CASSLKGGGADTQYF. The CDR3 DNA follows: TGTGCCAGCAGCTTAAAGGGGGGGGGTGCAGATACGCAGTATTTT.

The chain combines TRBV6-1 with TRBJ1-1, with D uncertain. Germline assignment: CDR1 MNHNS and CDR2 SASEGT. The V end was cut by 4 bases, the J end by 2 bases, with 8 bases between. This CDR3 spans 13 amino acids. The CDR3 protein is CASSVFPNTEAFF. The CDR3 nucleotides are TGTGCCAGCAGTGTCTTTCCTAACACTGAAGCTTTCTTT.

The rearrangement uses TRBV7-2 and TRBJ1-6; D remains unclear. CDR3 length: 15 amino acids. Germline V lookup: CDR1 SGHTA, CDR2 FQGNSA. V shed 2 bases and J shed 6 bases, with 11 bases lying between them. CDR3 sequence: CASSLIGTLNSPLHF. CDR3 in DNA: TGTGCCAGCAGCTTAATCGGTACTCTTAATTCACCCCTCCACTTT.

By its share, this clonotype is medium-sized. CDR3 sequence (DNA): TGTGCCAGCAGCTTATCAGGGAGCAATGAGCAGTTCTTC. It encodes CASSLSGSNEQFF. The J gene is TRBJ2-1, the V gene TRBV7-3, with D perhaps TRBD1 or TRBD2 (5 bases each). Per the germline V gene, CDR1 is SGHTA and CDR2 is FQGTGA. With 2 bases removed from V and 6 bases from J, the gap between germline ends came to 8 bases. The CDR3 is 13 amino acids.

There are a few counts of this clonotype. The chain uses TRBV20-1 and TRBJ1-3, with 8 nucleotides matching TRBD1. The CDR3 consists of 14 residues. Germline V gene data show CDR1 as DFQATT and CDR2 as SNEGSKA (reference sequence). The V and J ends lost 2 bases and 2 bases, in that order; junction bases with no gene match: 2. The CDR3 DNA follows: TGCAGTGCTAGATGGGGACAGGCTGGAAACACCATATATTTT. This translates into CSARWGQAGNTIYF.

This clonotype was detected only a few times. The CDR3 bases are TGTGCCAGCAGCCGCCGCTCTGGGGACCTAGCTTTGAACACCGGGGAGCTGTTTTTT. Translating gives CASSRRSGDLALNTGELFF. The V and J genes are TRBV7-2 and TRBJ2-2; D may correspond to TRBD1 or TRBD2 (5 bases each). CDR1 SGHTA and CDR2 FQGNSA come from the germline V gene. V was cut by 5 bases and J by 1 base, with 23 bases left in between. The CDR3 has 19 amino acids.

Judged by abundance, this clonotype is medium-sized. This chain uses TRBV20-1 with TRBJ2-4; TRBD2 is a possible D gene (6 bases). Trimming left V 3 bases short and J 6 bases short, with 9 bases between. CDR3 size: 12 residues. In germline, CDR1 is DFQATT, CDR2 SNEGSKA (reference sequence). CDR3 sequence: CSASGGGNIQYF. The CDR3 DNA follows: TGCAGTGCTAGCGGGGGTGGAAACATTCAGTACTTC.

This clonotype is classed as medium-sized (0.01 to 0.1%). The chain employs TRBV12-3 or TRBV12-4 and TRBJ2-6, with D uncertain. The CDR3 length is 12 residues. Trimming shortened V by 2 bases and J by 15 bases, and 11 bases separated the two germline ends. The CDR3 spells CASSLIPPALTF. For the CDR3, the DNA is TGTGCCAGCAGTTTAATACCCCCAGCCCTGACTTTC.

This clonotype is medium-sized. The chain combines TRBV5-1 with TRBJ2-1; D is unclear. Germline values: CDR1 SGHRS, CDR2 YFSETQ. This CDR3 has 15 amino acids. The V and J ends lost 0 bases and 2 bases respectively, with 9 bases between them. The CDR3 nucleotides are TGCGCCAGCAGCTTGGAGAGTAATGCCTACAATGAGCAGTTCTTC. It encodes CASSLESNAYNEQFF. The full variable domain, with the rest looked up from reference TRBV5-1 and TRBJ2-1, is KAGVTQTPRYLIKTRGQQVTLSCSPISGHRSVSWYQQTPGQGLQFLFEYFSETQRNKGNFPGRFSGRQFSNSRSEMNVSTLELGDSALYLCASSLESNAYNEQFFGPGTRLTVL.

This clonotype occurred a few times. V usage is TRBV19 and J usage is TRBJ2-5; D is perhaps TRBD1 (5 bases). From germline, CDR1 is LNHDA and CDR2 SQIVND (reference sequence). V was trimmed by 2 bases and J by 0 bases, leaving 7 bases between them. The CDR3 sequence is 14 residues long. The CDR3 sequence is CASSIRGYQETQYF. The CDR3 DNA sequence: TGTGCCAGTAGTATAAGGGGTTACCAAGAGACCCAGTACTTC.